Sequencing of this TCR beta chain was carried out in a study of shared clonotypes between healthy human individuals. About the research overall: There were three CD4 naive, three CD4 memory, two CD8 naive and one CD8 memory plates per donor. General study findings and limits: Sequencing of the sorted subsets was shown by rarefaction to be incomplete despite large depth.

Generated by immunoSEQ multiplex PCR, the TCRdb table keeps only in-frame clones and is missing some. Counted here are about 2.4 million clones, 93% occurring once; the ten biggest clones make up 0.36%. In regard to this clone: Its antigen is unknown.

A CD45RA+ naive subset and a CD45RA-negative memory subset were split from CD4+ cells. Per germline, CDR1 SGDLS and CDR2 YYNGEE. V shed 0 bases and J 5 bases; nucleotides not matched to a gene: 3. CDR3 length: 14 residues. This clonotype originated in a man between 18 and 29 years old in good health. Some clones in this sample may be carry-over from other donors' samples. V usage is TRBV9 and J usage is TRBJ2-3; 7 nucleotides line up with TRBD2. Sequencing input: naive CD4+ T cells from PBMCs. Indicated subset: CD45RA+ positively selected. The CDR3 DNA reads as TGTGCCAGCAGCGTAGAGGTAGCGGGAGATACGCAGTATTTT. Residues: CASSVEVAGDTQYF.